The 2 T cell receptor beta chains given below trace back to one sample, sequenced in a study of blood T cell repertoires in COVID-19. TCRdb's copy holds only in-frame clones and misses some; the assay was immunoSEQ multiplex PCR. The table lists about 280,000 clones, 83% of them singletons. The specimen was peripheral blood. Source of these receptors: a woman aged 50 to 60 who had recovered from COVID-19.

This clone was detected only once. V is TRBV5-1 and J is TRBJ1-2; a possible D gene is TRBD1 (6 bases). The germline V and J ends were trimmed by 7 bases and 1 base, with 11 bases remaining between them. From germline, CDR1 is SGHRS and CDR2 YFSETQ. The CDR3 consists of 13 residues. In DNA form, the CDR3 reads TGCGCCAGCTATGGACAGCTTAACTATGGCTACACCTTC. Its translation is CASYGQLNYGYTF. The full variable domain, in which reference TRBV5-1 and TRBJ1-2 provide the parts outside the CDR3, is KAGVTQTPRYLIKTRGQQVTLSCSPISGHRSVSWYQQTPGQGLQFLFEYFSETQRNKGNFPGRFSGRQFSNSRSEMNVSTLELGDSALYLCASYGQLNYGYTFGSGTRLTVV.

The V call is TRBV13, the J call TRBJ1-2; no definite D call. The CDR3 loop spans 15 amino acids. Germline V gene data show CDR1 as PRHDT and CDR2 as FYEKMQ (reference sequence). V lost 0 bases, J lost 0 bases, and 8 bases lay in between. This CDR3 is CASSLGPVTNYGYTF. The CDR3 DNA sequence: TGTGCCAGCAGCTTAGGTCCAGTCACTAACTATGGCTACACCTTC. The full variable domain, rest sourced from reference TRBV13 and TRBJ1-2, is AAGVIQSPRHLIKEKRETATLKCYPIPRHDTVYWYQQGPGQDPQFLISFYEKMQSDKGSIPDRFSAQQFSDYHSELNMSSLELGDSALYFCASSLGPVTNYGYTFGSGTRLTVV.